The following is a T cell receptor (beta chain) sequence with its context. Its target is unknown. These data originate in a study of cytomegalovirus exposure and HLA in healthy donors. Findings and limits, study-wide: In a later analysis, a missense DCLRE1C variant was linked to TCR beta V- and J-gene trimming.

The CDR3 runs 14 residues. Trimming at V came to 3 bases and at J to 6 bases, leaving 1 base not matched to a gene. CDR1 is SGHNT, CDR2 YYREEE, per germline (reference sequence). PCR used 60 Vbeta primers and 13 Jbeta primers. Sequenced by immunoSEQ multiplex PCR; TCRdb stores in-frame clones only, minus some. The profile shows more than 140,000 clones, over 60% of them singletons. The receptor's source is a woman aged 30 to 39 in good health and CMV-seropositive. V and J are TRBV5-4 and TRBJ2-3, with 13 positions matching TRBD2. The sample taken for sequencing was PBMCs. The CDR3 loop is CASSSGLAGDTQYF. The DNA for the CDR3 is TGTGCCAGCAGCTCGGGACTAGCGGGGGATACGCAGTATTTT.